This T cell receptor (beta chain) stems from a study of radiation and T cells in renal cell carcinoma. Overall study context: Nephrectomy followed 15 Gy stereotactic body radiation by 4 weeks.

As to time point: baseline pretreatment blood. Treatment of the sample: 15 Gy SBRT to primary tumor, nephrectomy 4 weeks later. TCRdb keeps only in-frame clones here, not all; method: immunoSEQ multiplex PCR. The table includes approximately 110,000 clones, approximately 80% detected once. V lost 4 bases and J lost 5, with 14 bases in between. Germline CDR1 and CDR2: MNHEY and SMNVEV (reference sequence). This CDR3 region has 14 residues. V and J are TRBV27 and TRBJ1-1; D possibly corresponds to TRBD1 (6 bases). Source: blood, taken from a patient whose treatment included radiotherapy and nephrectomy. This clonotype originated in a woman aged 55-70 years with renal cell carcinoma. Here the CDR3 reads CASSYFGGRTEAFF. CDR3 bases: TGTGCCAGCAGTTATTTTGGGGGGCGAACTGAAGCTTTCTTT.